The 24 T cell receptor beta chains below were found in one sample sequenced in a study of blood T cells in healthy people across ages. The second PCR ran about 6 to 11 cycles with a sample-barcoded 5' primer and J-beta primers. Via MiXCR, TCRdb re-called the 5' RACE reads, giving one row per CDR3 protein. The sample lists about 720,000 distinct CDR3 sequences, about a fifth occurring once. Sample: blood. Source of these receptors: a man between 65 and 85 years old in good health.

This clonotype was seen many times. The chain recombines TRBV7-6 with TRBJ2-5; tentatively, D is TRBD1 (5 bases). V was pared by 6 bases and J by 4 bases, with 18 bases between. CDR1 and CDR2 (germline): SGHVS, FNYEAQ. This CDR3 spans 15 amino acids. For the CDR3, the DNA is TGTGCCAGCAGTTACCCTAGGGGTGGTGGAGAGACCCAGTACTTC. Protein sequence: CASSYPRGGGETQYF.

This clonotype has more than one count but fewer than ten. The genes are TRBV9 and TRBJ2-3, with D unresolved. Germline V CDR1 and CDR2: SGDLS, YYNGEE. This CDR3 is built from 14 residues. V shed 1 base and J shed 2 bases, with 8 bases lying between them. Here the CDR3 DNA reads TGTGCCAGCAGCGTAATGCCAGCCACAGATACGCAGTATTTT. This gives the protein CASSVMPATDTQYF.

This chain connects TRBV5-1 to TRBJ1-1, with TRBD1 as a possible D gene (6 bases). This CDR3 contains 15 residues. Germline lookup yields CDR1 SGHRS and CDR2 YFSETQ. With 1 base removed from V and 4 bases from J, the gap between germline ends came to 14 bases. The CDR3 loop reads CASSLMARGSTEAFF. The CDR3 nucleotides read TGCGCCAGCAGCTTGATGGCCAGGGGATCCACTGAAGCTTTCTTT.

The genes are TRBV29-1 and TRBJ2-2; D might be TRBD1 (5 bases). The germline V and J ends were trimmed by 3 bases and 6 bases, with 8 bases remaining between them. The CDR3 loop spans 12 amino acids. Germline CDR1 and CDR2: SQVTM and ANQGSEA. The CDR3 sequence: CSVDKGAGELFF. CDR3 in DNA: TGCAGCGTTGACAAAGGGGCCGGGGAGCTGTTTTTT.

This clonotype came up a few times. This sequence joins TRBV12-3 or TRBV12-4 and TRBJ2-5, with unresolved D. The CDR3 totals 11 residues. Trimming took off 5 bases at V and 7 bases at J, with 8 bases between the two ends. This CDR3 reads CASSNPGTQYF. CDR3 coding DNA: TGTGCCAGCAGTAACCCCGGGACCCAGTACTTC.

This clonotype was counted a few times. The chain uses TRBV7-2 and TRBJ2-3; 10 positions match TRBD2. Germline V gene data show CDR1 as SGHTA and CDR2 as FQGNSA. The V segment lost 4 bases and the J segment 5 bases; nucleotides outside the gene matches: 9. This CDR3 contains 16 residues. In DNA, the CDR3 is TGTGCCAGCAGCTCGAGACTAGCGGGTCGTGTAGATACGCAGTATTTT. This translates into CASSSRLAGRVDTQYF.

V and J are TRBV18 and TRBJ2-3, with TRBD2 identical over 8 bases. The V segment lost 0 bases and the J segment 3 bases; nucleotides outside the gene matches: 8. The CDR3 runs 17 residues. In germline, CDR1 is KGHSH, CDR2 LQKENI. CDR3 loop: CASSPPVLAETTDTQYF. Here the CDR3 DNA reads TGTGCCAGCTCACCACCTGTACTAGCGGAAACAACAGATACGCAGTATTTT.

This chain connects TRBV7-2 to TRBJ2-1; 8 bases are shared with TRBD2. The CDR3 sequence is 15 residues long. V lost 2 bases and J lost 4; bases outside the gene matches: 4. In germline, CDR1 is SGHTA, CDR2 FQGNSA. CDR3 in DNA: TGTGCCAGCAGCTTACCAGCGGGGGCATACAATGAGCAGTTCTTC. It translates to CASSLPAGAYNEQFF.

The CDR3 loop is CASSGGQPQETQYF. Here the CDR3 DNA reads TGTGCCAGCAGCGGGGGGCAGCCCCAAGAGACCCAGTACTTC. The V and J genes are TRBV7-2 and TRBJ2-5, with D perhaps given as TRBD1 or TRBD2 (6 bases each). Germline CDR1 reads SGHTA; CDR2 reads FQGNSA. Trimming pared 5 bases from V and 1 base from J, leaving 11 bases between. This CDR3 is 14 amino acids long.

The J gene is TRBJ2-2, the V gene TRBV12-3 or TRBV12-4, with D tentatively TRBD1 (6 bases). The CDR3 runs to 15 residues. The CDR3 sequence is CADSIQGMRTGELFF. DNA of the CDR3: TGTGCAGATTCAATACAGGGAATGAGGACCGGGGAGCTGTTTTTT.

The sample holds many counts of this clonotype. The rearrangement uses TRBV6-2 or TRBV6-3 and TRBJ2-1, with D unresolved. This CDR3 is built from 12 residues. Trimming took off 4 bases at V and 9 bases at J, with 10 bases between the two ends. Germline lookup yields CDR1 MNHEY and CDR2 SVGEGT. CDR3 nucleotide sequence: TGTGCCAGCAGTTCTAGGCTCTTTGAGCAGTTCTTC. This sequence encodes CASSSRLFEQFF.

V usage is TRBV5-5 and J usage is TRBJ2-3; 13 positions agree with TRBD2. Trimming cost V 2 bases and J 14 bases; bases outside gene matches: 8. This CDR3 has 14 amino acids. CDR1 is SGHKS and CDR2 is YYEKEE in the germline V gene (reference sequence). The CDR3 nucleotides read TGTGCCAGCAGCTTCGTGACTAGCGGGGGGCGCGTGTATTTT. Translation gives CASSFVTSGGRVYF.

This chain connects TRBV19 to TRBJ1-5; possibly TRBD1 for D (5 bases). CDR3 length equals 15 residues. Trimming shortened V by 10 bases and J by 4 bases, and 20 bases separated the two germline ends. Germline assignment: CDR1 LNHDA and CDR2 SQIVND (reference sequence). In DNA, the CDR3 is TGTGCCACGCAGTCCCGGACGGGGGGAAATCAGCCCCAGCATTTT. Its protein is CATQSRTGGNQPQHF.

This clonotype was counted a few times. V and J are TRBV7-9 and TRBJ2-1; unclear D gene. Trimming shortened V by 5 bases and J by 4 bases, and 9 bases separated the two germline ends. CDR3 size: 13 residues. In germline, CDR1 is SEHNR, CDR2 FQNEAQ (reference sequence). The chain's CDR3 is CASSIPPYNEQFF. The CDR3 DNA sequence: TGTGCCAGCAGCATCCCCCCGTACAATGAGCAGTTCTTC. The whole variable domain, remainder taken from reference TRBV7-9 and TRBJ2-1, is DTGVSQNPRHKITKRGQNVTFRCDPISEHNRLYWYRQTLGQGPEFLTYFQNEAQLEKSRLLSDRFSAERPKGSFSTLEIQRTEQGDSAMYLCASSIPPYNEQFFGPGTRLTVL.

A few counts support this clonotype. This chain links TRBV14 with TRBJ1-1; weak D call: TRBD1 (5 bases). Germline CDR1 is SGHDN and CDR2 is FVKESK. This CDR3 is 15 amino acids long. V gave up 4 bases and J gave up 1 base, with 13 bases separating them. The CDR3 protein is CASSPTGGRNTEAFF. In DNA, the CDR3 is TGTGCCAGCAGCCCCACCGGGGGAAGGAACACTGAAGCTTTCTTT.

CDR3 in DNA: TGTGCCAGCAGTTTACGAAACCTAGCCAAAAACATTCAGTACTTC. This sequence encodes CASSLRNLAKNIQYF. The gene calls are TRBV2 and TRBJ2-4, with D hard to call. This CDR3 is built from 15 residues. Germline V gene sequence: CDR1 SNHLY, CDR2 FYNNEI. V shed 5 bases and J shed 0 bases, with 11 bases lying between them. Filled out from reference TRBV2 and TRBJ2-4, the complete variable domain reads EPEVTQTPSHQVTQMGQEVILRCVPISNHLYFYWYRQILGQKVEFLVSFYNNEISEKSEIFDDQFSVERPDGSNFTLKIRSTKLEDSAMYFCASSLRNLAKNIQYFGAGTRLSVL.

The chain uses TRBV20-1 and TRBJ2-1, with 11 bases identical to TRBD2. Germline CDR1 reads DFQATT; CDR2 reads SNEGSKA (reference sequence). The CDR3 length is 16 residues. V lost 6 bases to trimming and J lost 3 bases; unmatched junction nucleotides: 10. Here the CDR3 reads CSARTLTSGIYNEQFF. CDR3 nucleotide sequence: TGCAGTGCCCGTACTTTGACTAGCGGGATCTACAATGAGCAGTTCTTC.

V is TRBV20-1 and J is TRBJ2-1; TRBD2 aligns across 10 bases. The CDR3 is 15 residues long. With V trimmed by 6 bases and J by 3 bases, 8 bases remained unmatched. Germline values: CDR1 DFQATT, CDR2 SNEGSKA (reference sequence). The CDR3 reads CSAGEGLAYYNEQFF. The CDR3 region has the DNA TGCAGTGCCGGGGAGGGACTAGCGTACTACAATGAGCAGTTCTTC.

The rearrangement joins TRBV5-1 to TRBJ1-4; 9 bases match TRBD1. In germline, CDR1 is SGHRS, CDR2 YFSETQ. The CDR3 extends over 15 amino acids. The ends lost 4 bases at V and 8 bases at J; junction bases unmatched: 9. DNA for the CDR3: TGCGCCAGCAGCACCGGGACAGGGCTGATGGAAAAACTGTTTTTT. This translates into CASSTGTGLMEKLFF.

This clonotype was seen only a few times. V and J are TRBV4-1 and TRBJ1-1; no firm D call. The germline V gene encodes CDR1 MGHRA and CDR2 YSYEKL. V was pared by 1 base and J by 1 base, with 10 bases between. This CDR3 has 15 residues. The CDR3 DNA follows: TGCGCCAGCAGCCAAGGTCCCCACTCGAACACTGAAGCTTTCTTT. Its translation is CASSQGPHSNTEAFF.

The J gene is TRBJ1-1, the V gene TRBV5-1; 7 bases map to TRBD1. The ends lost 7 bases at V and 0 bases at J; junction bases unmatched: 12. The CDR3 runs 16 residues. The germline gives CDR1 SGHRS, CDR2 YFSETQ. Written as DNA, the CDR3 is TGCGCCAGCGGGGCCCAGCAGGGGGACTTGAACACTGAAGCTTTCTTT. It is translated as CASGAQQGDLNTEAFF. The entire variable domain, with the rest obtained from reference TRBV5-1 and TRBJ1-1, is as follows: KAGVTQTPRYLIKTRGQQVTLSCSPISGHRSVSWYQQTPGQGLQFLFEYFSETQRNKGNFPGRFSGRQFSNSRSEMNVSTLELGDSALYLCASGAQQGDLNTEAFFGQGTRLTVV.

The genes are TRBV11-2 and TRBJ2-7, with TRBD2 as a possible D gene (6 bases). CDR3 length equals 13 residues. CDR1 and CDR2 (germline): SGHAT, FQNNGV. V was trimmed by 4 bases and J by 4 bases, leaving 11 bases between them. The CDR3 loop is CASSSNGGYEQYV. The CDR3 nucleotides read TGTGCCAGCAGCTCGAACGGGGGTTACGAGCAGTACGTC.

This chain uses TRBV20-1 with TRBJ1-2; TRBD1 agrees at 9 bases. Trimming took 1 base from V and 8 from J; bases not matched to a gene: 8. The germline V gene encodes CDR1 DFQATT and CDR2 SNEGSKA (reference sequence). The CDR3 has 14 residues. CDR3 coding DNA: TGCAGTGCTAGAGGGGGGACAGGGATCGAGGGCTACACCTTC. Translated, it gives CSARGGTGIEGYTF.

This clonotype was observed a handful of times. The chain uses TRBV5-1 and TRBJ1-4; D may be TRBD1 (5 bases). This CDR3 contains 18 residues. Trimming took off 4 bases at V and 0 bases at J, with 19 bases between the two ends. The germline gives CDR1 SGHRS, CDR2 YFSETQ. In DNA, the CDR3 is TGCGCCAGCAGCCGGGGACCTCCCAGGCGGGCAACTAATGAAAAACTGTTTTTT. Its translation: CASSRGPPRRATNEKLFF.